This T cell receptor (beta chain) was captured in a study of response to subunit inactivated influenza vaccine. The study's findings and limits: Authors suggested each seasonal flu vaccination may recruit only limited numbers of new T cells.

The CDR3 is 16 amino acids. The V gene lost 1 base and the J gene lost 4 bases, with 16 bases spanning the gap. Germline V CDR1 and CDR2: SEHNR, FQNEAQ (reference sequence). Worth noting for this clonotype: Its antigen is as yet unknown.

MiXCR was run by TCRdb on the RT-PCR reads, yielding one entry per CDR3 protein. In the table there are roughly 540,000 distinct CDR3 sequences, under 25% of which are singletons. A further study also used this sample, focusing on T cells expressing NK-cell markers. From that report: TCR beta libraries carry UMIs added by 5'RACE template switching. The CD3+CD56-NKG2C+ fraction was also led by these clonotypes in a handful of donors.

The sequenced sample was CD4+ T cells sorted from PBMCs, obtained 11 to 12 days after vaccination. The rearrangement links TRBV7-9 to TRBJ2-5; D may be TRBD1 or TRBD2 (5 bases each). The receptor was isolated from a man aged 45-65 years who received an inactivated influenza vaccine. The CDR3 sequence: CASSLGSGTLGETQYF. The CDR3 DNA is TGTGCCAGCAGCTTAGGGTCCGGGACGTTGGGAGAGACCCAGTACTTC.